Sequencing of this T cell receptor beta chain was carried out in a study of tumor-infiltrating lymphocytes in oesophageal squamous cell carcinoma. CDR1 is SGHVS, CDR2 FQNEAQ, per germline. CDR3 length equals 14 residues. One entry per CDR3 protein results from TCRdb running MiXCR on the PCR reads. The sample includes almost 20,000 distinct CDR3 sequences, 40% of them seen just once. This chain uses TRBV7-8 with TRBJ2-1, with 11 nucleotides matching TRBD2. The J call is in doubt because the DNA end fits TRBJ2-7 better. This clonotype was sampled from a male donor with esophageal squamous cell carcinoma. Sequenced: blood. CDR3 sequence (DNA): TGTGCCAGCAGCTTAGTAGCGGGAGGGCTTGAGCAGTACTTC. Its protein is CASSLVAGGLEQYF.